Here is one T cell receptor (beta chain) with its context. Participant-reported clinical history was the basis for cohort assignment. The data stem from a study of blood T cell repertoires in COVID-19. Generated by immunoSEQ multiplex PCR, the TCRdb table keeps only in-frame clones and is missing some. The table has over 250,000 clones, 85% to 90% seen once; the top ten hold 2.4%. Material for sequencing was PBMCs or T cells enriched from blood (not recorded which). This TCR came from a woman under 30 who had recovered from COVID-19.

Written as DNA, the CDR3 is TGTGCCAGCAGCCCAGGTCCAGGCAATCAGCCCCAGCATTTT. Translated: CASSPGPGNQPQHF. The V and J genes are TRBV9 and TRBJ1-5, with no clear D. The germline gives CDR1 SGDLS, CDR2 YYNGEE. Trimming left V 4 bases short and J 2 bases short, with 10 bases between. The CDR3 loop spans 14 amino acids.